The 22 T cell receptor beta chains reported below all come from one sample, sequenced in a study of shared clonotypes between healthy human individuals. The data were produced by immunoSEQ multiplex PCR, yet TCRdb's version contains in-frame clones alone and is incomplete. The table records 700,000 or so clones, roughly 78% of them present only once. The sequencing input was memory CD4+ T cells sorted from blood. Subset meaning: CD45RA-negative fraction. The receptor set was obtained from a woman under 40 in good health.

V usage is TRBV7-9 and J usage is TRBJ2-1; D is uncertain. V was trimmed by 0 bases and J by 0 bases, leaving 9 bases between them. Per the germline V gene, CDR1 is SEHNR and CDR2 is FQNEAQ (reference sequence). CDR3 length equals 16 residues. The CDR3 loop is CASSLAIQSSYNEQFF. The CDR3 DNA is TGTGCCAGCAGCTTAGCGATTCAGAGCTCCTACAATGAGCAGTTCTTC.

This CDR3 is CASSSFLMDSLNTEAFF. Written as DNA, the CDR3 is TGTGCCAGCTCATCCTTCCTAATGGACAGCCTGAACACTGAAGCTTTCTTT. This chain uses TRBV18 with TRBJ1-1, with a weak D call TRBD1 (6 bases). CDR3 size: 17 residues. The V end was cut by 5 bases, the J end by 0 bases, with 19 bases between. CDR1 and CDR2 (germline): KGHSH, LQKENI.

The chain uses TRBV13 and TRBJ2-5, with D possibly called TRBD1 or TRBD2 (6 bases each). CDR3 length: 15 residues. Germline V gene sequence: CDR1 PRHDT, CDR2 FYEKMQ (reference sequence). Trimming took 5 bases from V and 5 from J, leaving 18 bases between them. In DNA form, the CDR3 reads TGTGCCAGCAGCACCCTCTTGGGGGGCAGTGAGACCCAGTACTTC. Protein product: CASSTLLGGSETQYF.

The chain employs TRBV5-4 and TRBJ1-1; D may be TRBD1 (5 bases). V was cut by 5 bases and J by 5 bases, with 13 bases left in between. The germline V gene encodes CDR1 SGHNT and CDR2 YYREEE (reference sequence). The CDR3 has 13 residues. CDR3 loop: CASRPWGRTEAFF. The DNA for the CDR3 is TGTGCCAGCAGGCCCTGGGGGAGGACTGAAGCTTTCTTT.

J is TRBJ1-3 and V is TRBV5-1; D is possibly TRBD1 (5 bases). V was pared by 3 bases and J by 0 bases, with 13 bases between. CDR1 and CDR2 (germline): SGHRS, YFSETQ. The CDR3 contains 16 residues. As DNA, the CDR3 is TGCGCCAGCAGCTATGAGGGACCCTACTCTGGAAACACCATATATTTT. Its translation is CASSYEGPYSGNTIYF.

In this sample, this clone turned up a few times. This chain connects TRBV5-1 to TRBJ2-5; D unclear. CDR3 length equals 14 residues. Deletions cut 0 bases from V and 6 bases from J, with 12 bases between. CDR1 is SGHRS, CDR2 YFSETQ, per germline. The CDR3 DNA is TGCGCCAGCAGCTTGGTAGTGGGTAGCCAGACCCAGTACTTC. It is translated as CASSLVVGSQTQYF.

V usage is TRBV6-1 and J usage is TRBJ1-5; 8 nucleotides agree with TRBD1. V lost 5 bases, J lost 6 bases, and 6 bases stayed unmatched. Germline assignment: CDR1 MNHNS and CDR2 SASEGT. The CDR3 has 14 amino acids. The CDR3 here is CASSRQGPAQPQHF. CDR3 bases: TGTGCCAGCAGTCGACAGGGGCCGGCTCAGCCCCAGCATTTT.

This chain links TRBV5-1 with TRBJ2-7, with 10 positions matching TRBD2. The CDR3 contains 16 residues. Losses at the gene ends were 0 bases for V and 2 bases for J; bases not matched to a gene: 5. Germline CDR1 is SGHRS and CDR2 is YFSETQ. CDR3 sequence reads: CASSLVALAGAYEQYF. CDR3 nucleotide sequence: TGCGCCAGCAGCTTGGTTGCCCTAGCGGGAGCCTACGAGCAGTACTTC.

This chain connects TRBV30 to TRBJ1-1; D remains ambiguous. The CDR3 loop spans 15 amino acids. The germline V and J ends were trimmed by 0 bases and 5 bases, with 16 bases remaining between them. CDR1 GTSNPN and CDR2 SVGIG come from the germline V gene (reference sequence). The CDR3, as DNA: TGTGCCTGGAGTGTCCCCGGCCGTGGCAAGACTGAAGCTTTCTTT. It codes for CAWSVPGRGKTEAFF.

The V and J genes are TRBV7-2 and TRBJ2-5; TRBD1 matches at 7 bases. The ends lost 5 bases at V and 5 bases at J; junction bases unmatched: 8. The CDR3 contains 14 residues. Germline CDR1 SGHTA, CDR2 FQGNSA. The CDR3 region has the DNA TGTGCCAGCAGCGCCCACAGGGGTGGGGAGACCCAGTACTTC. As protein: CASSAHRGGETQYF.

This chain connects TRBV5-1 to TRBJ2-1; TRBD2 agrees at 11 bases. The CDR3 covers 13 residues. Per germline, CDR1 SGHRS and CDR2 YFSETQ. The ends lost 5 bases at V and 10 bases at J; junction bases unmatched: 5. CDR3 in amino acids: CASRTSGVSEQFF. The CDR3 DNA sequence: TGCGCCAGCAGGACTAGCGGGGTCTCGGAGCAGTTCTTC.

CDR3: CASEGANWGRGVQPQHF. The CDR3 DNA reads TGTGCCAGTGAAGGGGCTAACTGGGGGCGGGGTGTCCAGCCCCAGCATTTT. The V gene is TRBV19, the J gene TRBJ1-5; D possibly corresponds to TRBD1 (6 bases). The CDR3 totals 17 residues. V dropped 8 bases and J dropped 7 bases, with 27 bases sitting between them. Germline lookup yields CDR1 LNHDA and CDR2 SQIVND (reference sequence).

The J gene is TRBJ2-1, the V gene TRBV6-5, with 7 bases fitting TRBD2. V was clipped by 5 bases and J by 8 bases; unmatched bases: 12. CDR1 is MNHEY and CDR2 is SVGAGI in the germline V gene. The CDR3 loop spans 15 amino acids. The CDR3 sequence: CASSRLAAVMDEQFF. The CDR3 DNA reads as TGTGCCAGCAGTAGACTAGCAGCCGTTATGGATGAGCAGTTCTTC.

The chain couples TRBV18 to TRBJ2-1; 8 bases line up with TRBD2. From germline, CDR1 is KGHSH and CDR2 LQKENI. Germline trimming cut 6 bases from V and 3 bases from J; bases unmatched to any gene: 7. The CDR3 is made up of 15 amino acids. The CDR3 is CASSTTSDVYNEQFF. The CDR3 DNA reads TGTGCCAGCTCGACGACTAGCGACGTCTACAATGAGCAGTTCTTC.

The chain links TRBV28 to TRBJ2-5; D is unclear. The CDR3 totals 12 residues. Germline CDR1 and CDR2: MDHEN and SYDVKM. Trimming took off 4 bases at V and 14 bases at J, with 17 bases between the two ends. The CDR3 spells CASSSPDARPYF. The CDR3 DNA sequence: TGTGCCAGCAGTTCGCCTGATGCACGTCCCTACTTC.

CDR3 amino acids: CASSEAPMGNQPQHF. CDR3 in DNA: TGTGCCAGCAGTGAAGCTCCGATGGGGAATCAGCCCCAGCATTTT. The V call is TRBV6-1, the J call TRBJ1-5; no definite D call. This CDR3 is built from 15 residues. Trimming cost V 0 bases and J 4 bases, with 10 bases left between them. The V gene's germline CDR1 is MNHNS and CDR2 SASEGT.

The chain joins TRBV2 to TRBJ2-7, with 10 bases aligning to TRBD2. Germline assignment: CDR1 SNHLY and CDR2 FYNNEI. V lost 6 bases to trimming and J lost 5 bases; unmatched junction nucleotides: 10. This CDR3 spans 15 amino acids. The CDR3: CASSGGAGGPHEQYF. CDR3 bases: TGTGCCAGCAGCGGAGGAGCGGGAGGGCCCCACGAGCAGTACTTC.

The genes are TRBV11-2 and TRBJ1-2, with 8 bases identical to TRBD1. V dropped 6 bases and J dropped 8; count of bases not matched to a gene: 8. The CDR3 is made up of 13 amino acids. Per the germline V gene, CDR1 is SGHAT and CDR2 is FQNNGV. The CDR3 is CASSVQGAWGYTF. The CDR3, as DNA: TGTGCCAGCAGTGTTCAGGGGGCTTGGGGCTACACCTTC.

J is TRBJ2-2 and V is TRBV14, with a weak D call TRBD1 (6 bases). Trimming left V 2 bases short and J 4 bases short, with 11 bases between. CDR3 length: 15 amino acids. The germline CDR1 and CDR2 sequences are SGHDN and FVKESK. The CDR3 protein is CASSQTDRGTGELFF. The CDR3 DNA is TGTGCCAGCAGCCAAACGGACAGAGGCACCGGGGAGCTGTTTTTT.

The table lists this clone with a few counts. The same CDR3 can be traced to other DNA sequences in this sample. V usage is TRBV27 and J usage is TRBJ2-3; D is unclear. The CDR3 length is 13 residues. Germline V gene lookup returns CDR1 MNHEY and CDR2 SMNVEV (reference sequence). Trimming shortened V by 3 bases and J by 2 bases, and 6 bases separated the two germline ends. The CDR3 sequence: CASSFTYTDTQYF. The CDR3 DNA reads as TGTGCCAGCAGTTTCACCTACACAGATACGCAGTATTTT.

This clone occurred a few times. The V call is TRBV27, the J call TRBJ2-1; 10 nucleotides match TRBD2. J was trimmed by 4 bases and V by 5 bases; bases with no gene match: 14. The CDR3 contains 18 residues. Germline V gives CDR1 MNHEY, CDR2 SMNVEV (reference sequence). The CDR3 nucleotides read TGTGCCAGCAGTCCCGGGACGGCCGGGACTAGCGAATACAATGAGCAGTTCTTC. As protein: CASSPGTAGTSEYNEQFF.

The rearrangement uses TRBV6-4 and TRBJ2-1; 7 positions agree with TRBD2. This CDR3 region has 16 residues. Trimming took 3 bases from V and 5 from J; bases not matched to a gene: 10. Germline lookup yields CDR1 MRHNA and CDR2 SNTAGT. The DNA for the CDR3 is TGTGCCAGCAGTGAGGAGGCTAGCGGAGGGAACAATGAGCAGTTCTTC. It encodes CASSEEASGGNNEQFF.